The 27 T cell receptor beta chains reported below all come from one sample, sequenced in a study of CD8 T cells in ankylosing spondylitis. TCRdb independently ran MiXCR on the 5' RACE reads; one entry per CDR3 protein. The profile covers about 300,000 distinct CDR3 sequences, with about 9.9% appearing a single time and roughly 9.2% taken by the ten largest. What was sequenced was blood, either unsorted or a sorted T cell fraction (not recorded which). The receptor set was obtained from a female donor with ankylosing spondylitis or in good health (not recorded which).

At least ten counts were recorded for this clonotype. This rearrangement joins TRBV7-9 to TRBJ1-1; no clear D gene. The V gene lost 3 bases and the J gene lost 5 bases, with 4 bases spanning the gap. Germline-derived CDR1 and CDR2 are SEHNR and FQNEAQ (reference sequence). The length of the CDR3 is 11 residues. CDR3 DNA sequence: TGTGCCAGCAGCTTCGGTACTGAAGCTTTCTTT. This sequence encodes CASSFGTEAFF.

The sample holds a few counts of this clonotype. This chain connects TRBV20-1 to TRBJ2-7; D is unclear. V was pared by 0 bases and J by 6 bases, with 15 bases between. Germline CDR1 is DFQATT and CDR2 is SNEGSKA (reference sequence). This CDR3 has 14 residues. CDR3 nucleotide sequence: TGCAGTGCTAGAGATCTGGCTACGCCCGTCGAGCAGTACTTC. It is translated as CSARDLATPVEQYF.

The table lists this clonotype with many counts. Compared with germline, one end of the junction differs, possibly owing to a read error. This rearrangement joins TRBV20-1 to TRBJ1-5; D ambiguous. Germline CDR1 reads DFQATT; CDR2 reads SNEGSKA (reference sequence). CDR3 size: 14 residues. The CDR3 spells CSARDPYPNQPQHF. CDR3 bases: TGCAGTGCTCGAGACCCATACCCTAATCAGCCCCAGCATTTT.

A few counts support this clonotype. The CDR3, as DNA: TGTGCCAGCAGTTTTATTGGGGTGGACAACTATGGCTACACCTTC. Translated: CASSFIGVDNYGYTF. V is TRBV28 and J is TRBJ1-2, with D hard to call. The germline V and J ends were trimmed by 3 bases and 2 bases, with 13 bases remaining between them. The germline V gene encodes CDR1 MDHEN and CDR2 SYDVKM. The CDR3 is 15 residues long.

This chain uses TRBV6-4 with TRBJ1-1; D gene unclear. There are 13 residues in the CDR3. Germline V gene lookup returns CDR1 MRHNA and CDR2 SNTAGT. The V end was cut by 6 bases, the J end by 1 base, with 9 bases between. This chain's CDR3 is CASRKEENTEAFF. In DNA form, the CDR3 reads TGTGCCAGCAGGAAGGAGGAGAACACTGAAGCTTTCTTT.

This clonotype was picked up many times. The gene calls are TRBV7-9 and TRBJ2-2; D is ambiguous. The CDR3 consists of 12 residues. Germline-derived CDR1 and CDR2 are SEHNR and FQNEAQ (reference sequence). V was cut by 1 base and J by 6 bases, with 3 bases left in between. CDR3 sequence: CASSLVSGELFF. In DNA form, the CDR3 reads TGTGCCAGCAGCTTAGTTTCCGGGGAGCTGTTTTTT.

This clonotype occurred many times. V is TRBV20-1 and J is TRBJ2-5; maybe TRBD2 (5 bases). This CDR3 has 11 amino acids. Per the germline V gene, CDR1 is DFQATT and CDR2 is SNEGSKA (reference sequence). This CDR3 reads CNTELGVTQYF. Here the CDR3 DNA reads TGCAATACGGAGCTGGGAGTGACCCAGTACTTC.

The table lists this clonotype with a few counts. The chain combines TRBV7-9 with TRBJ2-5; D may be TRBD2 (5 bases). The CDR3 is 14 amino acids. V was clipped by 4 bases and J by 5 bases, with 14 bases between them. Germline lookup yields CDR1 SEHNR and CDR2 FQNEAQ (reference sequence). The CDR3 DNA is TGTGCCAGCAGCTGGGAGACTCAATCGGAGACCCAGTACTTC. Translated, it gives CASSWETQSETQYF.

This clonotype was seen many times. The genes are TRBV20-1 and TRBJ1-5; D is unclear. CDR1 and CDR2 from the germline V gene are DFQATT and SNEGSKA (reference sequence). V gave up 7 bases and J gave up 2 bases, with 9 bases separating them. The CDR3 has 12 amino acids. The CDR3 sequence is CSGGGGNQPQHF. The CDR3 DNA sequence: TGCAGTGGAGGTGGCGGCAATCAGCCCCAGCATTTT.

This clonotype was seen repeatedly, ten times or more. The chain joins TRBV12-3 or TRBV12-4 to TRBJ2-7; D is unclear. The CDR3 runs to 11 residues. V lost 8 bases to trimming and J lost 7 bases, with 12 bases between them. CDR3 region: CASGPMNEQYF. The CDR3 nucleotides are TGTGCCAGCGGACCGATGAATGAGCAGTACTTC.

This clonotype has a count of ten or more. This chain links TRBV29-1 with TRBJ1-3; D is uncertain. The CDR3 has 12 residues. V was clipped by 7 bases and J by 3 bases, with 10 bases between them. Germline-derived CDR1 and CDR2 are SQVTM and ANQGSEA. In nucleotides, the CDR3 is TGCAGCGGCATATCTCTTGGAAACACCATATATTTT. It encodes CSGISLGNTIYF.

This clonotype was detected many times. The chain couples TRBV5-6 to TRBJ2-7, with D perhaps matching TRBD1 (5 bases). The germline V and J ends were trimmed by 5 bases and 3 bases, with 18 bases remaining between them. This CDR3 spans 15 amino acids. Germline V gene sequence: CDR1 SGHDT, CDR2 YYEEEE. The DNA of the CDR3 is TGTGCCAGCAGTTTTAGGACAAAGGGATACTACGAGCAGTACTTC. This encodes CASSFRTKGYYEQYF. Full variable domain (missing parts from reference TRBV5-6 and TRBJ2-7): DAGVTQSPTHLIKTRGQQVTLRCSPKSGHDTVSWYQQALGQGPQFIFQYYEEEERQRGNFPDRFSGHQFPNYSSELNVNALLLGDSALYLCASSFRTKGYYEQYFGPGTRLTVT.

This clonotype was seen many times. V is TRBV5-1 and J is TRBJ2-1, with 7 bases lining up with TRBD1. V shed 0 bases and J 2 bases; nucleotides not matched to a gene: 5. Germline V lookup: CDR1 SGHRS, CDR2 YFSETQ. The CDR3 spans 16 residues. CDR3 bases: TGCGCCAGCAGCTTGGCCCGGACAGGTCCCTACAATGAGCAGTTCTTC. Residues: CASSLARTGPYNEQFF.

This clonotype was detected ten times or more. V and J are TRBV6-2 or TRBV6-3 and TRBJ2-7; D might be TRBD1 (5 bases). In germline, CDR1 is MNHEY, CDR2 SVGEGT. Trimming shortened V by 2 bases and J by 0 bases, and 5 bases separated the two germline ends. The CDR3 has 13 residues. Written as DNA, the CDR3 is TGTGCCAGCAGTTACGACAGCTCCTACGAGCAGTACTTC. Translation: CASSYDSSYEQYF.

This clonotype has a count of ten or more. The CDR3 reads CASSETSGRTEQFF. CDR3 coding DNA: TGTGCCAGCAGTGAGACTAGCGGGAGGACTGAGCAGTTCTTC. This chain links TRBV6-4 with TRBJ2-1; TRBD2 aligns across 13 bases. With V trimmed by 3 bases and J by 9 bases, 2 bases remained unmatched. CDR3 length: 14 residues. CDR1 is MRHNA and CDR2 is SNTAGT in the germline V gene.

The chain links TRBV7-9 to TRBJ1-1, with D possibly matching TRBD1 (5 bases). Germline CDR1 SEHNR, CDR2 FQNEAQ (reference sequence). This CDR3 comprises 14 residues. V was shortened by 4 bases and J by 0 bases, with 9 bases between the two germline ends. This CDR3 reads CASSSWGMNTEAFF. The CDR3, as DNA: TGTGCCAGCAGCTCCTGGGGGATGAACACTGAAGCTTTCTTT.

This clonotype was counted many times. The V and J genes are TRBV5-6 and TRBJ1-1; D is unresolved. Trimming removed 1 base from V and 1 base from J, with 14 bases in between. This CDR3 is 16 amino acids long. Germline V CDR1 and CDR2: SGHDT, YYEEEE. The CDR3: CASSLITGPRNTEAFF. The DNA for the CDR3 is TGTGCCAGCAGCTTGATTACGGGCCCTCGGAACACTGAAGCTTTCTTT.

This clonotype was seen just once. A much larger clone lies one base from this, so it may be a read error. The CDR3 bases are TGCTGTGCGACCGGGACTAGCGGGAGTAGCTCCTACAATGAGCAGTTCTTC. Encoded protein: CCATGTSGSSSYNEQFF. The rearrangement joins TRBV20-1 to TRBJ2-1; TRBD2 agrees at 14 bases. Germline V gene sequence: CDR1 DFQATT, CDR2 SNEGSKA (reference sequence). CDR3 length equals 17 residues.

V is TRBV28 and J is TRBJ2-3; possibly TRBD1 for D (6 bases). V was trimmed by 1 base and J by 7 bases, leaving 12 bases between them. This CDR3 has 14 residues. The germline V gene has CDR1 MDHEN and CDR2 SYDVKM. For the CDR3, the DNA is TGTGCCAGCAGTTTATTGGGGGCTGGAAATACGCAGTATTTT. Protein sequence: CASSLLGAGNTQYF.

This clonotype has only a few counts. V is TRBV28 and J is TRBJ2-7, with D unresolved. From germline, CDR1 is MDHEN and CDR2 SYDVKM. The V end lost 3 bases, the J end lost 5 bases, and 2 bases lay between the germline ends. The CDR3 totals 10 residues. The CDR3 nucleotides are TGTGCCAGCAGTTTCCACGAGCAGTACTTC. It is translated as CASSFHEQYF.

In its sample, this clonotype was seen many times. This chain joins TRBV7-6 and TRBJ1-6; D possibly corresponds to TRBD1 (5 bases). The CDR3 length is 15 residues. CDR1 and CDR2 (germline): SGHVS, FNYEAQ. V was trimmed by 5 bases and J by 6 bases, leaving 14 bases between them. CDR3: CASSRTGTSNSPLHF. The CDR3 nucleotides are TGTGCCAGCAGCCGAACCGGGACGAGTAATTCACCCCTCCACTTT.

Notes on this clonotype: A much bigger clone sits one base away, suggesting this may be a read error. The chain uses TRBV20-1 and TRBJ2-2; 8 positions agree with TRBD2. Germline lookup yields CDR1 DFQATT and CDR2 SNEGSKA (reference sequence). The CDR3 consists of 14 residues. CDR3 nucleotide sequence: TGCAGTGCTGTCCGGGAGGGGAACACCGGGGCGCTGTTTTTT. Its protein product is CSAVREGNTGALFF.

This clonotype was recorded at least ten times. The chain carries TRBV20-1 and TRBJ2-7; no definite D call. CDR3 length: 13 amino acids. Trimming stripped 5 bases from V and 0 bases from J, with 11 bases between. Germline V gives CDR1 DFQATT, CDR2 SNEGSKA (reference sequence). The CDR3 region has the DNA TGCAGTGCTCGGGCGAGCTACTCCTACGAGCAGTACTTC. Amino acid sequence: CSARASYSYEQYF.

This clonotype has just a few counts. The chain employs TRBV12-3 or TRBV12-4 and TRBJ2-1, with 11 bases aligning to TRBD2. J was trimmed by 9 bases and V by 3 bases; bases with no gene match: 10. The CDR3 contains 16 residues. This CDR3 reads CASSFLAGGRSGEQFF. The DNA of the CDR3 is TGTGCCAGCAGTTTCCTAGCGGGGGGACGGAGCGGTGAGCAGTTCTTC.

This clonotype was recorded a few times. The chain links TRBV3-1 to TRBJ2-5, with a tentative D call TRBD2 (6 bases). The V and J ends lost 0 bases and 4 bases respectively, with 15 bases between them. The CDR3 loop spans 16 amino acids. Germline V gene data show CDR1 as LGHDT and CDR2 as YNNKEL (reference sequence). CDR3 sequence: CASSQDRRARSETQYF. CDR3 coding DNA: TGTGCCAGCAGCCAAGATAGGAGGGCCAGATCAGAGACCCAGTACTTC.

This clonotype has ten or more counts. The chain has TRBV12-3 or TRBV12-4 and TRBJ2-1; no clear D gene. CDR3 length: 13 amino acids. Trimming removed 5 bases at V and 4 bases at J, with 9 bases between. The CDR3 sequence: CASSISRYNEQFF. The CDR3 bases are TGTGCCAGCAGTATTTCCCGGTACAATGAGCAGTTCTTC.

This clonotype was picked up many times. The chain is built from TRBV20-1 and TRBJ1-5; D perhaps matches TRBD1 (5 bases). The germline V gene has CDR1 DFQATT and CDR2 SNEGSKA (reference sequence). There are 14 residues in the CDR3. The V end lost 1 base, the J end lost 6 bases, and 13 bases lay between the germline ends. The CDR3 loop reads CSARAWPGGQPQHF. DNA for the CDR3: TGCAGTGCTAGAGCGTGGCCGGGGGGTCAGCCCCAGCATTTT.